A single sample gave rise to the 32 T cell receptor beta chains below, sequenced in a study of control samples from healthy donors and cancer patients. Sequencing used immunoSEQ multiplex PCR; TCRdb keeps in-frame clones, though not all of them. The sample comprises around 110,000 clones, more than 85% of which are singletons, and more than 2% rests with the top ten. What was sequenced was blood. The receptors derive from a man aged 25 to 40 in good health.

J is TRBJ2-3 and V is TRBV20-1, with TRBD2 matching over 12 bases. Germline values: CDR1 DFQATT, CDR2 SNEGSKA (reference sequence). The CDR3 contains 15 residues. J was trimmed by 3 bases and V by 3 bases; bases with no gene match: 4. CDR3 loop: CSASSLAGGTDTQYF. DNA for the CDR3: TGCAGTGCTAGTTCACTAGCGGGGGGTACAGATACGCAGTATTTT.

The chain is built from TRBV21-1 and TRBJ2-1. TRBV21-1 is a documented pseudogene. CDR3 length equals 14 residues. This CDR3 reads CASSGRKDYNEQFF. The CDR3 region has the DNA TGTGCCAGCAGCGGTCGCAAAGATTACAATGAGCAGTTCTTC.

The gene calls are TRBV6-6 and TRBJ2-3, with D possibly called TRBD1 or TRBD2 (5 bases each). CDR1 MNHNY and CDR2 SVGAGI come from the germline V gene (reference sequence). V was trimmed by 8 bases and J by 0 bases, leaving 6 bases between them. The CDR3 spans 12 residues. CDR3 amino acids: CASWGSTDTQYF. DNA of the CDR3: TGTGCCAGCTGGGGGAGCACAGATACGCAGTATTTT.

This sequence joins TRBV11-2 and TRBJ1-5; perhaps TRBD1 as D (5 bases). The CDR3 has 13 amino acids. V lost 0 bases, J lost 9 bases, and 9 bases lay in between. From germline, CDR1 is SGHAT and CDR2 FQNNGV. Here the CDR3 reads CASSLDLDRPQHF. CDR3 nucleotide sequence: TGTGCCAGCAGCTTAGATCTCGACAGGCCCCAGCATTTT.

V gene TRBV6-5 combines with J gene TRBJ1-4; tentative D call: TRBD1 (6 bases). There are 14 residues in the CDR3. V lost 8 bases and J lost 8, with 18 bases in between. Germline lookup yields CDR1 MNHEY and CDR2 SVGAGI. CDR3 DNA sequence: TGTGCCAGCCAAGATCCAGGGGCCTCGGAAAAACTGTTTTTT. It is translated as CASQDPGASEKLFF.

The rearrangement joins TRBV7-3 to TRBJ2-1; D uncertain. The germline V and J ends were trimmed by 4 bases and 4 bases, with 11 bases remaining between them. Germline V CDR1 and CDR2: SGHTA, FQGTGA. The CDR3 has 14 residues. CDR3 coding DNA: TGTGCCAGCAGCTCCGTCATGGGATACAATGAGCAGTTCTTC. Translating gives CASSSVMGYNEQFF.

The CDR3 DNA reads TGTGCCAGCTCACCAGGCCGACAGAGCTCTGGGGCCAACGTCCTGACTTTC. It is translated as CASSPGRQSSGANVLTF. The chain joins TRBV18 to TRBJ2-6, with D possibly TRBD1 on 5 matching bases. CDR1 and CDR2 from the germline V gene are KGHSH and LQKENI. This CDR3 spans 17 amino acids. V gave up 2 bases and J gave up 0 bases, with 11 bases separating them.

This clone showed up just once. V and J are TRBV24-1 and TRBJ2-5, with D uncertain. Germline CDR1 KGHDR, CDR2 SFDVKD. V was cut by 3 bases and J by 8 bases, with 9 bases left in between. The CDR3 loop spans 12 amino acids. CDR3 DNA: TGTGCCACCAGTGATATCCGGGCTACCCAGTACTTC. Translation: CATSDIRATQYF.

This chain links TRBV6-5 with TRBJ2-1; unclear D gene. The germline V and J ends were trimmed by 6 bases and 0 bases, with 12 bases remaining between them. The CDR3 runs to 15 residues. The germline CDR1 and CDR2 sequences are MNHEY and SVGAGI. The CDR3 here is CASSPTQSSYNEQFF. The CDR3 bases are TGTGCCAGCAGCCCAACACAGAGCTCCTACAATGAGCAGTTCTTC.

This rearrangement joins TRBV6-6 to TRBJ1-1, with TRBD1 as a possible D gene (6 bases). Germline V gene data show CDR1 as MNHNY and CDR2 as SVGAGI (reference sequence). The CDR3 runs to 13 residues. Trimming removed 8 bases at V and 5 bases at J, with 15 bases between. The CDR3 DNA follows: TGTGCCAGCGAAGGGGGGCTAGGAACTGAAGCTTTCTTT. Encoded protein: CASEGGLGTEAFF.

As to this clone: The junction shows a germline mismatch at one end, possibly a read error. V is TRBV4-1 and J is TRBJ2-1; 8 nucleotides match TRBD2. Per germline, CDR1 MGHRA and CDR2 YSYEKL. The CDR3 has 16 amino acids. The CDR3 loop reads CASSQVSGGAYNEQFF. CDR3 DNA: TGCGCCAGCAGCCAAGTATCGGGGGGGGCCTATAATGAGCAGTTCTTC.

This sequence joins TRBV5-6 and TRBJ2-2, with 7 bases aligning to TRBD1. V was pared by 5 bases and J by 5 bases, with 9 bases of the junction left unmatched. The CDR3 has 15 residues. Germline loops: CDR1 SGHDT, CDR2 YYEEEE. CDR3 sequence: CASRVTGVGTGELFF. In DNA form, the CDR3 reads TGTGCCAGCAGGGTCACAGGGGTCGGTACCGGGGAGCTGTTTTTT.

The chain couples TRBV6-5 to TRBJ1-1; 11 bases line up with TRBD1. V was pared by 2 bases and J by 1 base, with 0 bases of the junction left unmatched. Germline V lookup: CDR1 MNHEY, CDR2 SVGAGI. The CDR3 runs to 15 residues. This CDR3 is CASSYGTGGNTEAFF. The CDR3 region has the DNA TGTGCCAGCAGTTACGGGACAGGGGGGAACACTGAAGCTTTCTTT.

The CDR3 region has the DNA TGTGCCAGCAGACAGTATAGCAATCAGCCCCAGCATTTT. Its translation: CASRQYSNQPQHF. The chain carries TRBV2 and TRBJ1-5, with D uncertain. The germline gives CDR1 SNHLY, CDR2 FYNNEI. V lost 6 bases, J lost 0 bases, and 6 bases lay in between. The CDR3 contains 13 residues.

The chain carries TRBV11-2 and TRBJ2-3, with 11 bases matching TRBD2. Germline assignment: CDR1 SGHAT and CDR2 FQNNGV. The CDR3 contains 17 residues. The ends lost 2 bases at V and 5 bases at J; junction bases unmatched: 9. The CDR3 bases are TGTGCCAGCAGCTTAAATAGGGCTAGCGGGGGGAGAGATACGCAGTATTTT. This codes for CASSLNRASGGRDTQYF.

The chain employs TRBV19 and TRBJ2-7, with TRBD2 as a possible D gene (5 bases). Between the trimmed V and J ends, which lost 6 bases and 6 bases, there was a span of 15 bases. Germline V gene lookup returns CDR1 LNHDA and CDR2 SQIVND (reference sequence). This CDR3 is built from 13 residues. The CDR3 DNA is TGTGCCAGTAGAAATCCTGCGGGTAGCGAGCAGTACTTC. It yields the protein CASRNPAGSEQYF.

V is TRBV2 and J is TRBJ1-5, with 7 bases identical to TRBD1. The V gene end was trimmed by 6 bases and the J gene end by 3 bases; junction bases not matched to a gene: 8. The CDR3 is made up of 15 amino acids. Germline CDR1 and CDR2: SNHLY and FYNNEI. CDR3: CASRGGQQYNQPQHF. The CDR3 DNA sequence: TGTGCCAGCAGGGGGGGACAGCAATACAATCAGCCCCAGCATTTT.

This chain joins TRBV9 and TRBJ2-7; possible D gene TRBD1, 6 bases. The CDR3 sequence is 14 residues long. V was trimmed by 4 bases and J by 6 bases, leaving 17 bases between them. Germline values: CDR1 SGDLS, CDR2 YYNGEE. As DNA, the CDR3 is TGTGCCAGCAGCCCCGTGGGCAGGGGCGCCGAGCAGTACTTC. It is translated as CASSPVGRGAEQYF.

The rearrangement uses TRBV5-1 and TRBJ2-3, with no clear D. The CDR3 is made up of 13 amino acids. Germline CDR1 and CDR2: SGHRS and YFSETQ. Between the trimmed V and J ends, which lost 2 bases and 5 bases, there was a span of 9 bases. The CDR3 loop is CASSLGFGDTQYF. CDR3 nucleotide sequence: TGCGCCAGCAGCTTAGGATTCGGAGATACGCAGTATTTT. Complete variable domain (other parts from reference TRBV5-1 and TRBJ2-3): KAGVTQTPRYLIKTRGQQVTLSCSPISGHRSVSWYQQTPGQGLQFLFEYFSETQRNKGNFPGRFSGRQFSNSRSEMNVSTLELGDSALYLCASSLGFGDTQYFGPGTRLTVL.

This clone was detected only once. The CDR3 DNA reads as TGTGCCAGCAGCTTGGGATCTGCGGGACAGGGTCTGAGCTATGGCTACACCTTC. Its protein is CASSLGSAGQGLSYGYTF. The rearrangement uses TRBV5-5 and TRBJ1-2; 9 bases are shared with TRBD1. This CDR3 region has 18 residues. Germline CDR1 and CDR2: SGHKS and YYEKEE (reference sequence). J gave up 4 bases and V 0 bases, and 13 bases lay outside the gene matches.

V and J are TRBV10-2 and TRBJ1-5; 7 nucleotides align to TRBD1. With V trimmed by 6 bases and J by 2 bases, 4 bases remained unmatched. The CDR3 totals 14 residues. Looked up from germline, CDR1 is WSHSY and CDR2 is SAAADI. The CDR3 nucleotides are TGCGCCAGCAGGCCCGGGACAGGCAATCAGCCCCAGCATTTT. Its translation is CASRPGTGNQPQHF.

CDR3 loop: CASSRGLAGGPSNEQFF. CDR3 coding DNA: TGTGCCAGTAGTAGAGGACTAGCGGGGGGGCCTAGCAATGAGCAGTTCTTC. This sequence joins TRBV19 and TRBJ2-1; 15 positions agree with TRBD2. Germline CDR1 and CDR2: LNHDA and SQIVND (reference sequence). Unmatched junction bases numbered 7, after V lost 4 bases and J lost 6 bases. This CDR3 has 17 amino acids.

The chain links TRBV24-1 to TRBJ2-3; D is possibly TRBD2 (6 bases). The CDR3 has 17 residues. Germline lookup yields CDR1 KGHDR and CDR2 SFDVKD. Trimming pared 3 bases from V and 2 bases from J, leaving 17 bases between. The DNA of the CDR3 is TGTGCCACCAGTGATGGGCCCCTCGCGGGGATCACAGATACGCAGTATTTT. As protein: CATSDGPLAGITDTQYF.

The chain combines TRBV3-1 (or the pseudogene TRBV3-2) with TRBJ1-4, with D perhaps matching TRBD1 (5 bases). This CDR3 has 13 residues. Germline V gene data show CDR1 as LGHDT and CDR2 as YNNKEL (reference sequence). V was pared by 4 bases and J by 8 bases, with 11 bases between. The CDR3 DNA follows: TGTGCCAGCAGCCGTGGGACGGGGGAAAAACTGTTTTTT. This translates into CASSRGTGEKLFF.

The sample holds a few counts of this clone. The chain's CDR3 is CASSYATGYRALKNIQYF. The CDR3, as DNA: TGTGCCAGCAGCTACGCGACAGGCTATCGGGCCCTCAAAAACATTCAGTACTTC. The chain employs TRBV5-8 and TRBJ2-4, with TRBD1 as a possible D gene (6 bases). The CDR3 totals 18 residues. V lost 3 bases to trimming and J lost 3 bases, with 22 bases between them. Germline CDR1 is SGHTS and CDR2 is YDEGEE. Full variable domain (remainder filled in from reference TRBV5-8 and TRBJ2-4): EAGVTQSPTHLIKTRGQQATLRCSPISGHTSVYWYQQALGLGLQFLLWYDEGEERNRGNFPPRFSGRQFPNYSSELNVNALELEDSALYLCASSYATGYRALKNIQYFGAGTRLSVL.

The V gene is TRBV7-9, the J gene TRBJ2-3; D is possibly TRBD2 (5 bases). CDR3 length: 12 residues. Germline V gives CDR1 SEHNR, CDR2 FQNEAQ (reference sequence). V was pared by 5 bases and J by 10 bases, with 13 bases between. CDR3 residues: CASSVIARAQYF. The CDR3 nucleotides read TGTGCCAGCAGCGTAATAGCGCGCGCGCAGTATTTT.

The V and J genes are TRBV15 and TRBJ1-2, with a weak D call TRBD1 (5 bases). V gave up 5 bases and J gave up 5 bases, with 18 bases separating them. This CDR3 comprises 15 residues. Per germline, CDR1 LNHNV and CDR2 YYDKDF (reference sequence). CDR3 sequence reads: CATSSAGGAGYGYTF. CDR3 DNA: TGTGCCACCAGCTCAGCGGGGGGTGCGGGGTATGGCTACACCTTC.

The genes are TRBV27 and TRBJ1-2, with 8 bases aligning to TRBD1. The CDR3 totals 13 residues. With V trimmed by 6 bases and J by 14 bases, 14 bases remained unmatched. Germline V gene lookup returns CDR1 MNHEY and CDR2 SMNVEV (reference sequence). The CDR3 sequence is CASRPSGQGFSTF. Written as DNA, the CDR3 is TGTGCCAGCAGACCAAGCGGACAGGGATTCAGTACCTTC.

The rearrangement links TRBV10-2 to TRBJ1-2; unclear D gene. Trimming took 10 bases from V and 4 from J, leaving 10 bases between them. The CDR3 has 11 residues. CDR1 is WSHSY, CDR2 SAAADI, per germline. In DNA, the CDR3 is TGCGCCACCGAGGGATCCTATGGCTACACCTTC. Translating gives CATEGSYGYTF.

V gene TRBV18 combines with J gene TRBJ1-1; D is perhaps TRBD1 (6 bases). Between the trimmed V and J ends, which lost 3 bases and 3 bases, there was a span of 14 bases. Germline values: CDR1 KGHSH, CDR2 LQKENI. The CDR3 totals 15 residues. The CDR3 nucleotides read TGTGCCAGCTCACCGGCCCTGGACAGCTACACTGAAGCTTTCTTT. Protein sequence: CASSPALDSYTEAFF.

The chain couples TRBV21-1 to TRBJ1-2; TRBD1, the table's D call, was not compared with the DNA. TRBV21-1 corresponds to a pseudogene. The CDR3 loop spans 13 amino acids. The CDR3 sequence is CASLTGRHYGYTF. The CDR3 DNA reads as TGTGCCAGCTTGACAGGGAGGCACTATGGCTACACCTTC.

V gene TRBV11-2 combines with J gene TRBJ1-1; D unclear. The V and J ends lost 0 bases and 4 bases respectively, with 9 bases between them. CDR1 is SGHAT and CDR2 is FQNNGV in the germline V gene. The CDR3 runs 14 residues. CDR3 DNA: TGTGCCAGCAGCTTAGACGCGGGGAGCACTGAAGCTTTCTTT. This encodes CASSLDAGSTEAFF.